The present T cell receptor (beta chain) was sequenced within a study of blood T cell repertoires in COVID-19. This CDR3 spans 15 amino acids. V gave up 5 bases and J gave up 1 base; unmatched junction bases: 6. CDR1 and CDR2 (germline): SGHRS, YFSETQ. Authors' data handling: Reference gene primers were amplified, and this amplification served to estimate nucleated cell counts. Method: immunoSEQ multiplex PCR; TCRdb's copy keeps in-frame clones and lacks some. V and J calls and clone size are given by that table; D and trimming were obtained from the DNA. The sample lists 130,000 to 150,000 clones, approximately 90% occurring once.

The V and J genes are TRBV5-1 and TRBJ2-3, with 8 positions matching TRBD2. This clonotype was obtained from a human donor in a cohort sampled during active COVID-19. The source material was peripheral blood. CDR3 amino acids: CASRAQRGRTDTQYF. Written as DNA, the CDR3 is TGCGCCAGCAGGGCCCAGCGGGGGCGCACAGATACGCAGTATTTT.